This TCR beta chain was profiled in a study of tumor-infiltrating lymphocytes in localized non-small cell lung cancer. Regarding the study as a whole: Available tissue quantity limited TCR sequencing to a patient subset. Recurrence-free survival showed no association with tumor T-cell fraction.

TCRdb's copy holds only in-frame clones and misses some; the assay was immunoSEQ multiplex PCR. The sample lists several thousand clones; roughly 70% were seen once. The CDR3 runs to 14 residues. Germline CDR1 is MGHDK and CDR2 is SYGVNS. The V end lost 3 bases, the J end lost 4 bases, and 10 bases lay between the germline ends. Turning to this clone: Its target is not known.

Sequencing was carried out using lung tumor tissue. This receptor was taken from a human donor with non-small cell lung cancer. The V call is TRBV25-1, the J call TRBJ1-5; D gene unclear. The CDR3 is CASSDLGNNQPQHF. The CDR3 nucleotides are TGTGCCAGCAGTGATCTGGGGAATAATCAGCCCCAGCATTTT.